The 25 T cell receptor beta chains presented below share a single source sample, sequenced in a study of regulatory T cells in long-lasting Graves disease. CDR3-region Arm-PCR and iRepertoire HTBI primers produced the TCR beta libraries. TCRdb reprocessed the multiplex PCR reads with MiXCR, giving one entry per CDR3 protein. The data hold a few hundred thousand distinct CDR3 sequences, with roughly 14% observed a single time. As to time point: newly diagnosed GD, antithyroid drugs for less than 3 months. From RNA extracted from PBMCs, the TCR library was made. This sample was also put to use in a study of T cells in Graves' hyperthyroidism and ophthalmopathy.

Material: peripheral blood mononuclear cells (PBMCs), obtained at new diagnosis, from a patient treated with antithyroid drugs. Every receptor here comes from a man aged 30 to 39 with Graves disease.

This clonotype was counted ten times or more. This rearrangement joins TRBV29-1 to TRBJ2-7; TRBD2 matches at 11 bases. The CDR3 loop spans 14 amino acids. Unmatched junction bases numbered 5, after V lost 4 bases and J lost 3 bases. Germline CDR1 reads SQVTM; CDR2 reads ANQGSEA. CDR3 region: CSVASGTSGYEQYF. CDR3 in DNA: TGCAGCGTTGCCTCCGGGACTAGCGGCTACGAGCAGTACTTC.

The V call is TRBV29-1, the J call TRBJ2-2, with a possible D match to TRBD2 (5 bases). V was trimmed by 6 bases and J by 2 bases, leaving 16 bases between them. The germline V gene encodes CDR1 SQVTM and CDR2 ANQGSEA. The CDR3 totals 15 residues. The chain's CDR3 is CSVRRSTGNTGELFF. The CDR3 region has the DNA TGCAGCGTCCGAAGATCGACGGGAAACACCGGGGAGCTGTTTTTT.

In this sample, this clonotype turned up a few times. The rearrangement joins TRBV29-1 to TRBJ1-2, with 7 nucleotides matching TRBD1. The CDR3 consists of 16 residues. CDR1 and CDR2 (germline): SQVTM, ANQGSEA. Losses at the gene ends were 3 bases for V and 7 bases for J; bases not matched to a gene: 17. This chain's CDR3 is CSVDLVDRETGRGYTF. In DNA form, the CDR3 reads TGCAGCGTTGATCTTGTTGACAGGGAGACGGGACGTGGCTACACCTTC.

The chain is built from TRBV28 and TRBJ2-4; TRBD2 aligns across 7 bases. Germline lookup yields CDR1 MDHEN and CDR2 SYDVKM. The CDR3 sequence is 16 residues long. Losses at the gene ends were 7 bases for V and 1 base for J; bases not matched to a gene: 10. In nucleotides, the CDR3 is TGTGCCAGCACCGCGTGGGGGGGAGATGCCAAAAACATTCAGTACTTC. Residues: CASTAWGGDAKNIQYF. Filled out from reference TRBV28 and TRBJ2-4, the complete variable domain reads DVKVTQSSRYLVKRTGEKVFLECVQDMDHENMFWYRQDPGLGLRLIYFSYDVKMKEKGDIPEGYSVSREKKERFSLILESASTNQTSMYLCASTAWGGDAKNIQYFGAGTRLSVL.

The chain recombines TRBV19 with TRBJ1-5; maybe TRBD1 (6 bases). Germline values: CDR1 LNHDA, CDR2 SQIVND (reference sequence). V was trimmed by 5 bases and J by 7 bases, leaving 15 bases between them. The CDR3 is 14 residues long. CDR3 amino acids: CASSHPGAGQPQHF. The DNA for the CDR3 is TGTGCCAGTAGTCACCCAGGGGCTGGACAGCCCCAGCATTTT.

This clonotype was detected many times. The chain carries TRBV5-1 and TRBJ2-1; TRBD1 matches at 10 bases. In germline, CDR1 is SGHRS, CDR2 YFSETQ. V shed 7 bases, J shed 0 bases, and the junction held 1 base outside the gene matches. The CDR3 has 14 amino acids. CDR3: CASRTGGSYNEQFF. The CDR3 DNA follows: TGCGCCAGCCGGACAGGGGGCTCCTACAATGAGCAGTTCTTC.

This clonotype was recorded a few times. J is TRBJ2-7 and V is TRBV7-2, with 7 bases identical to TRBD2. Germline values: CDR1 SGHTA, CDR2 FQGNSA. The CDR3 sequence is 14 residues long. V lost 2 bases, J lost 2 bases, and 3 bases stayed unmatched. The CDR3 coding sequence is TGTGCCAGCAGCTTAAGCGGGAACACCTACGAGCAGTACTTC. Its translation is CASSLSGNTYEQYF.

In its sample, this clonotype was seen many times. This chain uses TRBV27 with TRBJ2-6, with D possibly TRBD2 on 6 matching bases. Between the trimmed V and J ends, which lost 5 bases and 0 bases, there was a span of 14 bases. The CDR3 loop spans 17 amino acids. From germline, CDR1 is MNHEY and CDR2 SMNVEV (reference sequence). In nucleotides, the CDR3 is TGTGCCAGCAGTGCCGCGGGACTCCCCTCTGGGGCCAACGTCCTGACTTTC. Encoded protein: CASSAAGLPSGANVLTF.

This clonotype turned up a few times. The chain recombines TRBV5-1 with TRBJ1-2, with 7 bases fitting TRBD1. The CDR3 spans 14 residues. Germline assignment: CDR1 SGHRS and CDR2 YFSETQ. Trimming at V came to 0 bases and at J to 2 bases, leaving 1 base not matched to a gene. The CDR3 is CASSLVGGNYGYTF. As DNA, the CDR3 is TGCGCCAGCAGCTTGGTAGGGGGCAACTATGGCTACACCTTC.

The chain employs TRBV29-1 and TRBJ1-4; tentative D call: TRBD1 (5 bases). The V gene lost 6 bases and the J gene lost 2 bases, with 16 bases spanning the gap. CDR3 length: 15 amino acids. Germline V gives CDR1 SQVTM, CDR2 ANQGSEA. The CDR3 nucleotides read TGCAGCGTCTCCTCCTCCAGGGTGACTAATGAAAAACTGTTTTTT. It translates to CSVSSSRVTNEKLFF.

Many counts were recorded for this clonotype. This chain links TRBV12-3 or TRBV12-4 with TRBJ2-7; the D is unclear. The V gene lost 3 bases and the J gene lost 0 bases, with 6 bases spanning the gap. The CDR3 is 13 amino acids. CDR3 sequence reads: CASSLYSSYEQYF. In nucleotides, the CDR3 is TGTGCCAGCAGTTTGTACTCCTCCTACGAGCAGTACTTC.

This clonotype came up many times. The chain recombines TRBV20-1 with TRBJ2-3; 8 bases align to TRBD2. The junction had 4 bases not matched to a gene; V was cut back by 5 bases and J by 0 bases. This CDR3 spans 14 amino acids. Germline V CDR1 and CDR2: DFQATT, SNEGSKA (reference sequence). The CDR3 region is CSAREGTSTDTQYF. Here the CDR3 DNA reads TGCAGTGCTCGGGAGGGCACTAGCACAGATACGCAGTATTTT.

This clonotype was observed many times. V gene TRBV7-9 combines with J gene TRBJ2-5, with a possible D match to TRBD1 (6 bases). The CDR3 contains 14 residues. V lost 5 bases, J lost 2 bases, and 12 bases lay in between. Looked up from germline, CDR1 is SEHNR and CDR2 is FQNEAQ (reference sequence). The CDR3 loop reads CASSPGESQETQYF. The CDR3 coding sequence is TGTGCCAGCAGCCCAGGGGAGTCACAAGAGACCCAGTACTTC.

This clonotype has a handful of counts. The chain carries TRBV10-3 and TRBJ2-3, with D possibly TRBD2 on 5 matching bases. CDR3 length equals 14 residues. V dropped 7 bases and J dropped 3 bases, with 14 bases sitting between them. From germline, CDR1 is ENHRY and CDR2 SYGVKD. Here the CDR3 DNA reads TGTGCCATCAAGTTTCCGGGCGGGACAGATACGCAGTATTTT. Translation: CAIKFPGGTDTQYF.

This clonotype was detected many times. CDR3 protein: CASSARVSEAFF. CDR3 in DNA: TGTGCCAGCTCAGCCAGGGTTTCTGAAGCTTTCTTT. The V gene is TRBV18, the J gene TRBJ1-1, with a weak D call TRBD1 (5 bases). CDR3 size: 12 residues. Germline V gene lookup returns CDR1 KGHSH and CDR2 LQKENI. Trimming pared 5 bases from V and 6 bases from J, leaving 10 bases between.

For this clonotype: A much larger clone is a single base away; this may be a read error. The chain has TRBV10-1 and TRBJ2-3; either TRBD1 or TRBD2 may supply D (6 bases each). Trimming removed 0 bases from V and 3 bases from J, with 19 bases in between. Germline V gene sequence: CDR1 WNHNN, CDR2 SYGVQD (reference sequence). The CDR3 has 18 amino acids. CDR3 nucleotides: TGCGCCAGCAGTGAGTCGACAAGGGGGACTGGCGGGACAGATACGCAGTATTTT. The encoded protein is CASSESTRGTGGTDTQYF.

This clonotype was counted between two and nine times. This could be a read error, since a much larger clone is one nucleotide away. The chain uses TRBV12-3 or TRBV12-4 and TRBJ2-7, with 9 bases matching TRBD2. With 9 bases clipped from V and 3 bases from J, the junction kept 9 bases outside the gene matches. The CDR3 is made up of 14 amino acids. The CDR3 region has the DNA TGTGCCAGAAGCCTAGCGGGAACCGTCTACGAGCAGTACTTC. Amino acids: CARSLAGTVYEQYF.

Of note for this clonotype: Compared with germline, one end of the junction differs, possibly owing to a read error. V usage is TRBV27 and J usage is TRBJ2-3; 13 bases agree with TRBD2. CDR1 is MNHEY, CDR2 SMNVEV, per germline (reference sequence). The CDR3 is made up of 15 amino acids. The CDR3 sequence: CTSSSLAGGIDTQYF. The CDR3 DNA follows: TGTACCAGCAGTTCACTAGCGGGAGGGATCGATACGCAGTATTTT.

This clonotype was recorded at least ten times. The chain combines TRBV6-5 with TRBJ2-7; TRBD1 is a possible D gene (6 bases). CDR3 size: 16 residues. V was clipped by 2 bases and J by 2 bases, with 16 bases between them. Germline V gives CDR1 MNHEY, CDR2 SVGAGI. Here the CDR3 DNA reads TGTGCCAGCAGTTACCCCACCGAGCAGGGGACCTACGAGCAGTACTTC. Protein sequence: CASSYPTEQGTYEQYF.

This clonotype was picked up many times. The rearrangement links TRBV12-3 or TRBV12-4 to TRBJ2-3; perhaps D is TRBD1 or TRBD2 (5 bases each). This CDR3 comprises 15 residues. Trimming cost V 5 bases and J 6 bases, with 18 bases left between them. CDR3 sequence: CASSAGTRVVDTQYF. The CDR3 DNA reads TGTGCCAGCAGTGCCGGGACCAGAGTTGTCGATACGCAGTATTTT.

This clonotype was picked up many times. The gene calls are TRBV4-1 and TRBJ1-5; TRBD1 might be the D (5 bases). The ends were cut back, 3 bases at V and 1 base at J, with 10 bases in the middle. The CDR3 totals 15 residues. Germline V lookup: CDR1 MGHRA, CDR2 YSYEKL. CDR3: CASSHGTGSNQPQHF. As DNA, the CDR3 is TGCGCCAGCAGCCATGGGACTGGGAGCAATCAGCCCCAGCATTTT.

This clonotype has at least ten counts. The genes are TRBV12-3 or TRBV12-4 and TRBJ2-1; 8 bases are a match to TRBD2. With V trimmed by 5 bases and J by 14 bases, 11 bases remained unmatched. This CDR3 is 13 amino acids long. The CDR3 DNA reads as TGTGCCAGCAGTCTACCCGGGACTAGGAGGGAGTTCTTC. As protein: CASSLPGTRREFF.

This clonotype was picked up many times. The rearrangement links TRBV28 to TRBJ1-4; no definite D call. CDR1 is MDHEN and CDR2 is SYDVKM in the germline V gene. The CDR3 is 13 residues long. Trimming removed 3 bases at V and 10 bases at J, with 12 bases between. The CDR3 sequence: CASSFTARRKLFF. The CDR3 nucleotides are TGTGCCAGCAGTTTTACGGCGAGGAGAAAACTGTTTTTT.

This clonotype occurred a few times. The chain has TRBV5-1 and TRBJ2-2, with D unresolved. V dropped 3 bases and J dropped 2 bases, with 11 bases sitting between them. Germline CDR1 is SGHRS and CDR2 is YFSETQ. The CDR3 is 15 amino acids. The CDR3 here is CASSWAALNTGELFF. Written as DNA, the CDR3 is TGCGCCAGCAGCTGGGCAGCCTTAAACACCGGGGAGCTGTTTTTT.

This clonotype was picked up a small number of times. Being one base from a much bigger clone, this may be a read error. The rearrangement uses TRBV12-3 or TRBV12-4 and TRBJ2-7; D ambiguous. CDR3 length equals 12 residues. The CDR3 DNA follows: TGTGCCAGCAGCCCGCCAGGCTACGGGCAGTACTTC. It is translated as CASSPPGYGQYF.